This T cell receptor beta chain was identified during a study of T cell responses to AZD1222 COVID-19 vaccine. Study-level points and caveats: The donor cohort was predominantly white British with a female majority, and clonal diversity may have been underestimated. It was only after the peak T cell response that any repertoires were sampled.

Sequencing used immunoSEQ multiplex PCR; TCRdb keeps in-frame clones, though not all of them. The profile covers some 120,000 clones, with around 90% appearing a single time and under 20% taken by the ten largest. This clone has a handful of counts. Its matching antigen is unknown. Germline V lookup: CDR1 SGHTA, CDR2 FQGNSA. V dropped 1 base and J dropped 0 bases, with 10 bases sitting between them. The CDR3 length is 16 residues. The chain has TRBV7-2 and TRBJ1-3; a weak D match, TRBD1 (5 bases). The sample in question was peripheral blood, obtained on day 0 of MenACWY control vaccination. The source of this sequence is an adult in good health. For the CDR3, the DNA is TGTGCCAGCAGCTTAGTGCAGGGAAACTCTGGAAACACCATATATTTT. The encoded protein is CASSLVQGNSGNTIYF.